The source of this TCR beta chain is a study of patients and donors after allogeneic stem cell transplantation. One entry per CDR3 protein, called by TCRdb with MiXCR from the RT-PCR reads. The sample records over 200,000 distinct CDR3 sequences, about 38% being singletons. CDR3 length: 13 amino acids. From germline, CDR1 is KGHSH and CDR2 LQKENI. Trimming pared 3 bases from V and 5 bases from J, leaving 8 bases between. The V call is TRBV18, the J call TRBJ1-5; tentative D call: TRBD1 (6 bases). The clonotype originates from a human donor who was either an allogeneic HSCT recipient or a stem cell or donor lymphocyte infusion donor (not recorded which). It is not recorded whose cells these are; they may come from a transplant donor. Source material: blood, either unsorted or a sorted T cell fraction (not recorded which). CDR3 sequence reads: CASSPGQHQPQHF. The CDR3 DNA follows: TGTGCCAGCTCACCCGGACAGCATCAGCCCCAGCATTTT. The variable domain in full, completed from reference TRBV18 and TRBJ1-5, reads NAGVMQNPRHLVRRRGQEARLRCSPMKGHSHVYWYRQLPEEGLKFMVYLQKENIIDESGMPKERFSAEFPKEGPSILRIQQVVRGDSAAYFCASSPGQHQPQHFGDGTRLSIL.